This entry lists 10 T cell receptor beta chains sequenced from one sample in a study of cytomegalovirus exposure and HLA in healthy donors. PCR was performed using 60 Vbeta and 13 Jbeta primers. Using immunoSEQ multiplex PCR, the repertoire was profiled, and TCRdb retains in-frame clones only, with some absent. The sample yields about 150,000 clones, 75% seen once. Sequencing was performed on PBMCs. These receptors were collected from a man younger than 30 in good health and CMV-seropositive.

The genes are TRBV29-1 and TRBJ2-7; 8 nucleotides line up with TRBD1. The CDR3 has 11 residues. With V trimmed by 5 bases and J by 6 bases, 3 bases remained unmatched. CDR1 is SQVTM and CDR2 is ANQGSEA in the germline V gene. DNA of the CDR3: TGCAGCGTTCTGACAGGGGCCGAGCAGTACTTC. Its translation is CSVLTGAEQYF.

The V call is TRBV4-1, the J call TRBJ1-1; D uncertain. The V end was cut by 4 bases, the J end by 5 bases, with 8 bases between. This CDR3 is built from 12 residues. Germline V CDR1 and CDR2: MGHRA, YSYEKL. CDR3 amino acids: CASSLDTTEAFF. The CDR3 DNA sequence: TGCGCCAGCAGCCTCGACACAACTGAAGCTTTCTTT.

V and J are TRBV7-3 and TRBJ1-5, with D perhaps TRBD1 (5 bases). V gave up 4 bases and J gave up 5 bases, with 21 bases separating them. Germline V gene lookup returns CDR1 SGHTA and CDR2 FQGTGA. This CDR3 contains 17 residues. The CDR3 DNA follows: TGTGCCAGCAGCTCCTCTCGAGCCTCGGACATTCATCAGCCCCAGCATTTT. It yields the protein CASSSSRASDIHQPQHF.

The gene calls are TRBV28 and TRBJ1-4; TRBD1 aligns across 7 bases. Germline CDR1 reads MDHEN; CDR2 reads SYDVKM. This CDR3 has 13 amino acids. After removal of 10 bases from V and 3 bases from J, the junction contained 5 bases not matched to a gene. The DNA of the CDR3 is TGTGCCACCTCGGGACAGCCTAATGAAAAACTGTTTTTT. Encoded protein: CATSGQPNEKLFF.

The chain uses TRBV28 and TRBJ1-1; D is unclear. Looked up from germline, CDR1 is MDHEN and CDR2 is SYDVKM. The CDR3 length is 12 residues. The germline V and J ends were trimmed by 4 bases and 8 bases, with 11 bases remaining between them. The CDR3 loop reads CASSSPAREAFF. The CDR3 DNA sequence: TGTGCCAGCAGTTCCCCCGCCCGGGAAGCTTTCTTT.

CDR3 bases: TGCGCCAGCAGCTTGGAACTAGCGGGGAACAATGAGCAGTTCTTC. The encoded protein is CASSLELAGNNEQFF. The V and J genes are TRBV5-1 and TRBJ2-1; TRBD2 aligns across 10 bases. Per germline, CDR1 SGHRS and CDR2 YFSETQ. The V gene end was trimmed by 0 bases and the J gene end by 5 bases; junction bases not matched to a gene: 2. CDR3 length: 15 residues.

CDR3 bases: TGTGCCAGCAGCGACCGGGGGAGTCATTGGGAGCTGTTTTTT. Amino acid sequence: CASSDRGSHWELFF. J is TRBJ2-2 and V is TRBV6-5; the D gene is possibly TRBD2 (6 bases). The CDR3 covers 14 residues. V gave up 6 bases and J gave up 9 bases, with 17 bases separating them. The germline CDR1 and CDR2 sequences are MNHEY and SVGAGI.

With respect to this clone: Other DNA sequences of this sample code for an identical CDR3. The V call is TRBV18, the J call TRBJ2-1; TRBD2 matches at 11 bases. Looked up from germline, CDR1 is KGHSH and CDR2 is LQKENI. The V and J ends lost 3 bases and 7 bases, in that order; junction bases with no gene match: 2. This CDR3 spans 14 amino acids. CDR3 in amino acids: CASSPGLADNEQFF. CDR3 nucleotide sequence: TGTGCCAGCTCACCGGGACTAGCGGATAATGAGCAGTTCTTC.

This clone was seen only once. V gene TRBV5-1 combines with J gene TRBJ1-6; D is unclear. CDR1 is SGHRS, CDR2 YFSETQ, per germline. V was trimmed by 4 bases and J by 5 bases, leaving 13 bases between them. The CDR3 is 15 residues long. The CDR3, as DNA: TGCGCCAGCAGCCTGGTGGCAGCGGATAATTCACCCCTCCACTTT. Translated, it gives CASSLVAADNSPLHF. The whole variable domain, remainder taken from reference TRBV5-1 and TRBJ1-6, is KAGVTQTPRYLIKTRGQQVTLSCSPISGHRSVSWYQQTPGQGLQFLFEYFSETQRNKGNFPGRFSGRQFSNSRSEMNVSTLELGDSALYLCASSLVAADNSPLHFGNGTRLTVT.

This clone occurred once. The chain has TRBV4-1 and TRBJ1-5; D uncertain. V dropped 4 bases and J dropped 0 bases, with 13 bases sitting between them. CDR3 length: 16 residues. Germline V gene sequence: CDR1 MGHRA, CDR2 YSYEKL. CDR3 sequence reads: CASSPTRGYSNQPQHF. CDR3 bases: TGCGCCAGCAGCCCCACTCGAGGCTATAGCAATCAGCCCCAGCATTTT.